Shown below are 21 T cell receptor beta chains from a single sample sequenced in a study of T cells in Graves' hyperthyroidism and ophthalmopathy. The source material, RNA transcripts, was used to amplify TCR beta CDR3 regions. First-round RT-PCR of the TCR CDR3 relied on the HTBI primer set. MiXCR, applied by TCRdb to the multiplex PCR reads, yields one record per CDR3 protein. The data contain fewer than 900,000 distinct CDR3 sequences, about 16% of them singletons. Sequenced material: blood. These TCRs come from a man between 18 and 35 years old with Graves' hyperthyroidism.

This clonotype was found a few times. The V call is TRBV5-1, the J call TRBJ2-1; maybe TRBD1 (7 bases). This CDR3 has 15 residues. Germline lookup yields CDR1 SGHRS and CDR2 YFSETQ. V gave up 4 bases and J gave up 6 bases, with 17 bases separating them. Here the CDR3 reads CASSTGGTEPNEQFF. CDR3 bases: TGCGCCAGCAGCACCGGAGGGACAGAGCCCAATGAGCAGTTCTTC.

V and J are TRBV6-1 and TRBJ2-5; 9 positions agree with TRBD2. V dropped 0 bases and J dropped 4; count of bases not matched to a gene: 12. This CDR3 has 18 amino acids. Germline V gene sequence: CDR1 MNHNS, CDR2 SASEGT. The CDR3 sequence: CASSEARGGPYFSETQYF. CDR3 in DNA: TGTGCCAGCAGTGAAGCGCGGGGGGGACCGTACTTCTCAGAGACCCAGTACTTC.

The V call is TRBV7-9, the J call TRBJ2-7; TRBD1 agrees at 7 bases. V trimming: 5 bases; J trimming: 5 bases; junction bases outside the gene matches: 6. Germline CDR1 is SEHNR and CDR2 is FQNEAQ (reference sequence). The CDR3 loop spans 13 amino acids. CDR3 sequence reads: CASSARDSHEQYF. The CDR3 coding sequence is TGTGCCAGCAGCGCCCGGGACAGCCACGAGCAGTACTTC.

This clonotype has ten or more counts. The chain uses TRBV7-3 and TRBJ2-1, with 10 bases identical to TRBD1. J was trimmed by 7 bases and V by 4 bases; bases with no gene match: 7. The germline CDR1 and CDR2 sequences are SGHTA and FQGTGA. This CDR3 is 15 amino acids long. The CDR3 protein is CASSSRQGALNEQFF. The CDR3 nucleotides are TGTGCCAGCAGCTCCCGACAGGGGGCGTTGAATGAGCAGTTCTTC.

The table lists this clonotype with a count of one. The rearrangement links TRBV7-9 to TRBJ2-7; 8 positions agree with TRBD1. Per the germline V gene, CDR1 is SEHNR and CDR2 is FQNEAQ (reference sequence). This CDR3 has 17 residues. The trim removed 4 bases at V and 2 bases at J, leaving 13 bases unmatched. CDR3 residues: CASSSTNGQGSTYEQYF. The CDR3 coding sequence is TGTGCCAGCAGCTCTACTAACGGACAGGGCTCGACCTACGAGCAGTACTTC.

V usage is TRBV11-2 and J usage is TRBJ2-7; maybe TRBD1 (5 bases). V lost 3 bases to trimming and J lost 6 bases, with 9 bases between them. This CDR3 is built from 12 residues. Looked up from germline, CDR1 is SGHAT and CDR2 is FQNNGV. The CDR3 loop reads CASSFREGEQYF. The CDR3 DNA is TGTGCCAGCAGCTTCAGGGAAGGCGAGCAGTACTTC.

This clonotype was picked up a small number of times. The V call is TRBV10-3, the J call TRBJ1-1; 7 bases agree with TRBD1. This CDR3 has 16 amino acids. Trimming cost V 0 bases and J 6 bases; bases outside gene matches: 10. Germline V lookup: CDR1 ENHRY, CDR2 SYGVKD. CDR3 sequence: CAISESASGGIAEAFF. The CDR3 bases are TGTGCCATCAGTGAGTCCGCATCAGGGGGGATCGCTGAAGCTTTCTTT.

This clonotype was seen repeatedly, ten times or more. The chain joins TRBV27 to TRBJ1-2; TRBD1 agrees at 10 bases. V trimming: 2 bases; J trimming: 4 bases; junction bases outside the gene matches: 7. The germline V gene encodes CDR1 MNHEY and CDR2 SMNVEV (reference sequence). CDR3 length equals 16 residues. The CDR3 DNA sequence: TGTGCCAGCAGTTTAAGCCCGACAGGGGGCGTCTATGGCTACACCTTC. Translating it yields CASSLSPTGGVYGYTF.

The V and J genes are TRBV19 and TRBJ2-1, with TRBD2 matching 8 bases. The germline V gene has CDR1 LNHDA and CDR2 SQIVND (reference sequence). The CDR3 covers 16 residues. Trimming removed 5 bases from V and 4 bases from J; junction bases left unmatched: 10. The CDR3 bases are TGTGCCAGTAGTGATCGGACTAGCAAAGTGTACAATGAGCAGTTCTTC. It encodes CASSDRTSKVYNEQFF. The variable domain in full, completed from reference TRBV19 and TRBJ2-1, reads DGGITQSPKYLFRKEGQNVTLSCEQNLNHDAMYWYRQDPGQGLRLIYYSQIVNDFQKGDIAEGYSVSREKKESFPLTVTSAQKNPTAFYLCASSDRTSKVYNEQFFGPGTRLTVL.

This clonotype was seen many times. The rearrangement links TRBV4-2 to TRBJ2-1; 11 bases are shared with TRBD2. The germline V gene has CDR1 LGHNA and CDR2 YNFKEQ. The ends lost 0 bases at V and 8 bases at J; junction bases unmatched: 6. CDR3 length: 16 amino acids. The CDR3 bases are TGTGCCAGCAGCCAAGATCGGGGTAGCGGGAGGGATGAGCAGTTCTTC. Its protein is CASSQDRGSGRDEQFF.

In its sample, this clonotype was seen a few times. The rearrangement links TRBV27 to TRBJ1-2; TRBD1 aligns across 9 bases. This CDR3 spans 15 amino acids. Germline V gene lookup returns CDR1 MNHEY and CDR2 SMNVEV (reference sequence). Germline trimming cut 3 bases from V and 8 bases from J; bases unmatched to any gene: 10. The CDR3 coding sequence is TGTGCCAGCAGTTTGCTACCGGGACAGGGTTTAGGCTACACCTTC. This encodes CASSLLPGQGLGYTF.

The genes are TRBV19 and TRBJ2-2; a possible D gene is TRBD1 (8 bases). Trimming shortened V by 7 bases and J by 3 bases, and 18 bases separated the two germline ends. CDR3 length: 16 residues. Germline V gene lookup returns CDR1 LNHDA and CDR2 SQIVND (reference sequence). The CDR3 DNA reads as TGTGCCAGTACCCCAGGGGGCGCGGGAGACACCGGGGAGCTGTTTTTT. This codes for CASTPGGAGDTGELFF.

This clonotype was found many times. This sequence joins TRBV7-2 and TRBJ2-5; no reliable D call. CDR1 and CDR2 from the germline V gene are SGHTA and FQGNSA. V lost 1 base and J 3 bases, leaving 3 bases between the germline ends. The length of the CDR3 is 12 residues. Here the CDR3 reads CASSLGKETQYF. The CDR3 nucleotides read TGTGCCAGCAGCTTAGGAAAAGAGACCCAGTACTTC.

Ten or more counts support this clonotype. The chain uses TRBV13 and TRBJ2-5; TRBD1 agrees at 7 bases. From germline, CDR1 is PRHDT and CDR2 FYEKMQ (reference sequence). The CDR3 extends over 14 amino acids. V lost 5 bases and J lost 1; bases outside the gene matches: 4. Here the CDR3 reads CASSAAGGQETQYF. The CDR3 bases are TGTGCCAGCAGCGCCGCAGGGGGCCAAGAGACCCAGTACTTC.

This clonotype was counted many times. This CDR3 reads CASSELAGAETQYF. As DNA, the CDR3 is TGTGCCAGCAGTGAACTAGCGGGAGCAGAGACCCAGTACTTC. This chain joins TRBV6-1 and TRBJ2-5; TRBD2 matches 10 bases. V was clipped by 2 bases and J by 4 bases; unmatched bases: 1. CDR1 is MNHNS, CDR2 SASEGT, per germline. CDR3 size: 14 residues.

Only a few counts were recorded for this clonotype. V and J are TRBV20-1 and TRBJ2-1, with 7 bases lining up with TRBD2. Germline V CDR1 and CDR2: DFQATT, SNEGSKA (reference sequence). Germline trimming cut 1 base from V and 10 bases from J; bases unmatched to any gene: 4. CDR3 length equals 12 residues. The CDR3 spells CSARGGAGEQFF. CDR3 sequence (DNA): TGCAGTGCTAGAGGTGGAGCGGGGGAGCAGTTCTTC.

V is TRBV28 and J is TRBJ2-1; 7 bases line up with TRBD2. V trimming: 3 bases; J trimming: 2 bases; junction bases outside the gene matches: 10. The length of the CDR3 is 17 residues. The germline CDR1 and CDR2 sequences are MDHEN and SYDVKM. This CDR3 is CASSFSLRGTTYNEQFF. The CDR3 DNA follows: TGTGCCAGCAGTTTCTCCTTGCGGGGGACGACCTACAATGAGCAGTTCTTC. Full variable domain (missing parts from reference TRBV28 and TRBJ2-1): DVKVTQSSRYLVKRTGEKVFLECVQDMDHENMFWYRQDPGLGLRLIYFSYDVKMKEKGDIPEGYSVSREKKERFSLILESASTNQTSMYLCASSFSLRGTTYNEQFFGPGTRLTVL.

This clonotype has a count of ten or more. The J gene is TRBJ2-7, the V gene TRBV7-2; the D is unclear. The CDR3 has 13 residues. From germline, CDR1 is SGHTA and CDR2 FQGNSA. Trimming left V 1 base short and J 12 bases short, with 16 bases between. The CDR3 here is CASSLVLTYEAYF. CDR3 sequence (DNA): TGTGCCAGCAGCTTAGTCTTGACCTACGAGGCGTACTTC.

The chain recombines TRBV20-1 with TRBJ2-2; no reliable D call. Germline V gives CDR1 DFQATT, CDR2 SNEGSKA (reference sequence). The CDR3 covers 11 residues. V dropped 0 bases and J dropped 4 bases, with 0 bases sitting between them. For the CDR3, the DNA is TGCAGTGCTAGAGACACCGGGGAGCTGTTTTTT. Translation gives CSARDTGELFF.

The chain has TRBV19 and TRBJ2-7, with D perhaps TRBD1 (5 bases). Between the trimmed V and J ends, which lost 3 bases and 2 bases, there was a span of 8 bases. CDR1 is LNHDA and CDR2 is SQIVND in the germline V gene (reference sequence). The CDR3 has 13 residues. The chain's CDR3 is CASSIVGAYEQYF. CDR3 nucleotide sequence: TGTGCCAGTAGTATTGTAGGGGCCTACGAGCAGTACTTC.

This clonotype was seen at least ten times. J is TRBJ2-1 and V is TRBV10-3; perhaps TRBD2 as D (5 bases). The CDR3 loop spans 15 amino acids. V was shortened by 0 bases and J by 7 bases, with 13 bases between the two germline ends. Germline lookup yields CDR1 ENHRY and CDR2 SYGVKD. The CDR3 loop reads CAISESRVQENEQFF. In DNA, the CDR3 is TGTGCCATCAGTGAGTCGAGGGTCCAGGAGAATGAGCAGTTCTTC.